A selection of T cell receptor beta chains follows, all from one sample in a study of human T cells and chemical hapten exposure. TCRdb independently ran MiXCR on the RACE reads; one entry per CDR3 protein. This sample has roughly 180,000 distinct CDR3 sequences, with roughly 15% found just once. The material was whole blood, obtained in connection with sensitization to the hapten diphenylcyclopropenone (DPC). These TCRs come from a woman aged 30 to 39 with alopecia areata. Some clones in this sample may be carry-over from other donors' samples. The CDR3 runs from the conserved cysteine through the conserved F or W. D genes are given only for firm matches. The listing skips clone size in some rows; elsewhere it reads once, few, many or a size class.

d_gene: TRBD1
v_gene: TRBV7-6
abundance: few
j_gene: TRBJ1-2
CDR3aa: CASSYGQGAFYGYTF
CDR3nt: TGTGCCAGCAGCTATGGACAGGGGGCGTTTTATGGCTACACCTTC

d_gene: NA
v_gene: TRBV29-1
abundance: NA
j_gene: TRBJ2-7
CDR3aa: CSVTGRAWEQYF
CDR3nt: TGCAGCGTCACGGGACGGGCCTGGGAGCAGTACTTC

d_gene: NA
v_gene: TRBV7-9
abundance: NA
j_gene: TRBJ2-5
CDR3aa: CASSLDHAQETQYF
CDR3nt: TGTGCCAGCAGCTTAGACCACGCCCAAGAGACCCAGTACTTC

d_gene: NA
v_gene: TRBV7-9
abundance: once
j_gene: TRBJ2-7
CDR3aa: CVSSLWTDPYEQYF
CDR3nt: TGTGTCAGCAGCTTATGGACTGACCCCTACGAGCAGTACTTC

d_gene: TRBD1
v_gene: TRBV12-3/TRBV12-4
abundance: NA
j_gene: TRBJ1-5
CDR3aa: CASSSSMGQGNQPQHF
CDR3nt: TGTGCCAGCAGTTCCTCAATGGGACAGGGGAATCAGCCCCAGCATTTT

d_gene: TRBD2
v_gene: TRBV10-3
abundance: few
j_gene: TRBJ2-3
CDR3aa: CAISAPAGSRGLTDTQYF
CDR3nt: TGTGCCATCAGTGCCCCAGCGGGATCCCGAGGTCTCACAGATACGCAGTATTTT

d_gene: TRBD1
v_gene: TRBV19
abundance: many
j_gene: TRBJ1-5
CDR3aa: CASSMGQANQPQHF
CDR3nt: TGTGCCAGTAGTATGGGACAGGCCAATCAGCCCCAGCATTTT

d_gene: NA
v_gene: TRBV30
abundance: few
j_gene: TRBJ1-6
CDR3aa: CAWSSGGFRTSLNSPLHF
CDR3nt: TGTGCCTGGAGCTCCGGAGGGTTCCGAACCTCTCTCAATTCACCCCTCCACTTT

d_gene: TRBD2
v_gene: TRBV15
abundance: NA
j_gene: TRBJ2-5
CDR3aa: CATSRPLGGQETQYF
CDR3nt: TGTGCCACCAGCAGGCCCCTGGGGGGGCAAGAGACCCAGTACTTC

d_gene: NA
v_gene: TRBV7-7
abundance: few
j_gene: TRBJ2-1
CDR3aa: CASSPGTPTTYNEQFF
CDR3nt: TGTGCTAGCAGCCCTGGGACCCCTACTACCTACAATGAGCAGTTCTTC

d_gene: TRBD2
v_gene: TRBV29-1
abundance: many
j_gene: TRBJ2-1
CDR3aa: CSALGEAGGPYNEQFF
CDR3nt: TGCAGCGCCTTAGGGGAGGCGGGGGGACCCTACAATGAGCAGTTCTTC

d_gene: NA
v_gene: TRBV20-1
abundance: few
j_gene: TRBJ1-4
CDR3aa: CSARKATTNEKLFF
CDR3nt: TGCAGTGCTAGAAAGGCCACAACTAATGAAAAACTGTTTTTT

d_gene: TRBD1
v_gene: TRBV20-1
abundance: many
j_gene: TRBJ2-7
CDR3aa: CSARQGVGDEQYF
CDR3nt: TGCAGTGCTAGACAGGGGGTTGGGGACGAGCAGTACTTC

d_gene: NA
v_gene: TRBV10-2
abundance: NA
j_gene: TRBJ2-5
CDR3aa: CASSELGPPHF
CDR3nt: TGCGCCAGCAGTGAGTTGGGGCCTCCACACTTC

d_gene: NA
v_gene: TRBV29-1
abundance: NA
j_gene: TRBJ1-5
CDR3aa: CSVELDANQPQHF
CDR3nt: TGCAGCGTTGAGCTCGATGCGAATCAGCCCCAGCATTTT

d_gene: TRBD1
v_gene: TRBV20-1
abundance: few
j_gene: TRBJ1-5
CDR3aa: CSARVDRDRVDQPQHF
CDR3nt: TGCAGTGCTAGAGTAGACCGGGACAGGGTGGATCAGCCCCAGCATTTT

d_gene: NA
v_gene: TRBV28
abundance: many
j_gene: TRBJ1-6
CDR3aa: CASRRPGTVDNSPLHF
CDR3nt: TGTGCCAGCAGAAGACCCGGGACGGTCGATAATTCACCCCTCCACTTT

d_gene: NA
v_gene: TRBV19
abundance: many
j_gene: TRBJ1-6
CDR3aa: CASGDIYNSPLHF
CDR3nt: TGTGCCAGCGGGGACATCTATAATTCACCCCTCCACTTT

d_gene: TRBD1
v_gene: TRBV29-1
abundance: NA
j_gene: TRBJ1-2
CDR3aa: CSVAPQGASGYTF
CDR3nt: TGCAGCGTGGCTCCCCAGGGGGCAAGTGGCTACACCTTC

d_gene: NA
v_gene: TRBV28
abundance: many
j_gene: TRBJ1-5
CDR3aa: CASSSLTPGGNQPQHF
CDR3nt: TGTGCCAGCAGTTCTCTCACCCCCGGGGGCAATCAGCCCCAGCATTTT

d_gene: TRBD2
v_gene: TRBV27
abundance: NA
j_gene: TRBJ2-7
CDR3aa: CASSLSRSGAALYEQYF
CDR3nt: TGTGCCAGCAGTTTATCGCGGAGCGGGGCCGCCCTCTACGAGCAGTACTTC

d_gene: NA
v_gene: TRBV20-1
abundance: few
j_gene: TRBJ1-4
CDR3aa: CSATDRQAAEKLFF
CDR3nt: TGCAGTGCTACCGACAGGCAGGCTGCCGAAAAACTGTTTTTT

d_gene: NA
v_gene: TRBV7-2
abundance: NA
j_gene: TRBJ2-2
CDR3aa: CASSLYATGKTGELFF
CDR3nt: TGTGCCAGCAGCTTGTATGCTACGGGTAAAACCGGGGAGCTGTTTTTT

d_gene: TRBD1
v_gene: TRBV2
abundance: few
j_gene: TRBJ1-5
CDR3aa: CASSARGTGFNQPQHF
CDR3nt: TGTGCCAGCAGTGCGCGAGGGACAGGATTTAATCAGCCCCAGCATTTT